The 27 T cell receptor beta chains below come from one sample, sequenced in a study of identical twins. Each CDR3 protein gets one entry after TCRdb re-called the 5' RACE reads with MiXCR. The sample has 690,000 or so distinct CDR3 sequences, 8.5% to 9.5% seen once. These data also featured in a second study, about yellow fever vaccine responses in identical twins.

What was sequenced was PBMCs. The receptors come from a woman aged 18-29 years in good health.

This clonotype was seen only a few times. This chain joins TRBV10-3 and TRBJ1-3; D is unresolved. The V end was cut by 0 bases, the J end by 0 bases, with 9 bases between. CDR1 is ENHRY, CDR2 SYGVKD, per germline. This CDR3 comprises 16 residues. The CDR3 spells CAISESSPSSGNTIYF. In DNA form, the CDR3 reads TGTGCCATCAGTGAGTCCTCCCCTAGCTCTGGAAACACCATATATTTT.

This clonotype was detected many times. The gene calls are TRBV5-6 and TRBJ2-3; no definite D call. CDR1 is SGHDT, CDR2 YYEEEE, per germline. V lost 0 bases and J 6 bases, leaving 5 bases between the germline ends. This CDR3 spans 12 amino acids. CDR3 nucleotides: TGTGCCAGCAGCTTGGACGGCGATACGCAGTATTTT. The encoded protein is CASSLDGDTQYF.

The gene calls are TRBV6-1 and TRBJ1-2, with D perhaps matching TRBD1 (6 bases). Germline V gene sequence: CDR1 MNHNS, CDR2 SASEGT. Trimming stripped 7 bases from V and 8 bases from J, with 17 bases between. The CDR3 consists of 13 residues. The DNA of the CDR3 is TGTGCCAGCACCCTGGAGGGGGTAAGGGGCTACACCTTC. Translation: CASTLEGVRGYTF.

This clonotype was seen ten or more times. The genes are TRBV5-1 and TRBJ1-2, with no clear D. The length of the CDR3 is 12 residues. Trimming shortened V by 0 bases and J by 6 bases, and 6 bases separated the two germline ends. CDR1 and CDR2 from the germline V gene are SGHRS and YFSETQ. CDR3: CASSLEGNGYTF. In DNA form, the CDR3 reads TGCGCCAGCAGCTTGGAAGGGAATGGCTACACCTTC.

The chain has TRBV28 and TRBJ1-2; 8 nucleotides match TRBD1. CDR1 is MDHEN, CDR2 SYDVKM, per germline. V was clipped by 5 bases and J by 5 bases; unmatched bases: 7. CDR3 length: 14 amino acids. CDR3 in amino acids: CASSTQQGVYGYTF. CDR3 DNA: TGTGCCAGCAGTACTCAACAGGGGGTTTATGGCTACACCTTC.

The V call is TRBV20-1, the J call TRBJ1-1; a weak D match, TRBD1 (6 bases). V gave up 0 bases and J gave up 0 bases, with 11 bases separating them. The CDR3 is 15 residues long. Germline values: CDR1 DFQATT, CDR2 SNEGSKA (reference sequence). The CDR3 protein is CSARDQRGLNTEAFF. The CDR3 DNA reads as TGCAGTGCTAGAGATCAGCGGGGGCTGAACACTGAAGCTTTCTTT.

This clonotype was picked up a small number of times. The V call is TRBV20-1, the J call TRBJ1-6; 8 bases line up with TRBD1. CDR3 size: 13 residues. V dropped 6 bases and J dropped 9; count of bases not matched to a gene: 7. Germline CDR1 reads DFQATT; CDR2 reads SNEGSKA (reference sequence). Written as DNA, the CDR3 is TGCAGTGCCGACGACAGGGGATCTTCACCCCTCCACTTT. This sequence encodes CSADDRGSSPLHF.

This clonotype was counted a few times. The genes are TRBV4-3 and TRBJ2-1; no clear D. CDR1 LGHNA and CDR2 YSLEER come from the germline V gene. The V end lost 0 bases, the J end lost 4 bases, and 16 bases lay between the germline ends. The CDR3 contains 17 residues. The DNA for the CDR3 is TGCGCCAGCAGCCAAGATGTTCCGGGCTCGGCTTACAATGAGCAGTTCTTC. Amino acids: CASSQDVPGSAYNEQFF.

The V gene is TRBV11-2, the J gene TRBJ1-2; D remains ambiguous. This CDR3 spans 15 amino acids. The V end was cut by 7 bases, the J end by 2 bases, with 17 bases between. Germline values: CDR1 SGHAT, CDR2 FQNNGV. The DNA of the CDR3 is TGTGCCAGCACCAATTTCGACACTTTCAACTATGGCTACACCTTC. It yields the protein CASTNFDTFNYGYTF.

This clonotype was seen a few times. V and J are TRBV29-1 and TRBJ1-2; 7 bases fit TRBD1. Germline V gene data show CDR1 as SQVTM and CDR2 as ANQGSEA. This CDR3 is 14 amino acids long. The V segment lost 7 bases and the J segment 0 bases; nucleotides outside the gene matches: 8. The CDR3 DNA follows: TGCAGCGATAAATTGGGGACAGCTAACTATGGCTACACCTTC. Amino acids: CSDKLGTANYGYTF.

This clonotype was recorded many times. This chain connects TRBV7-2 to TRBJ1-1, with 7 nucleotides matching TRBD1. Trimming removed 3 bases from V and 4 bases from J; junction bases left unmatched: 2. The CDR3 has 13 residues. Germline CDR1 is SGHTA and CDR2 is FQGNSA. Written as DNA, the CDR3 is TGTGCCAGCAGCTTCCAGGGGGGCACTGAAGCTTTCTTT. Translation gives CASSFQGGTEAFF.

Ten or more counts support this clonotype. The chain uses TRBV5-1 and TRBJ1-1, with 7 nucleotides matching TRBD1. This CDR3 is built from 13 residues. Germline CDR1 is SGHRS and CDR2 is YFSETQ. The V and J ends lost 4 bases and 7 bases, in that order; junction bases with no gene match: 7. The CDR3 nucleotides read TGCGCCAGCAGCCAAACAGGGGCTGATGAAGCTTTCTTT. Translated: CASSQTGADEAFF. Together with reference TRBV5-1 and TRBJ1-1, the CDR3 gives the full variable domain: KAGVTQTPRYLIKTRGQQVTLSCSPISGHRSVSWYQQTPGQGLQFLFEYFSETQRNKGNFPGRFSGRQFSNSRSEMNVSTLELGDSALYLCASSQTGADEAFFGQGTRLTVV.

This clonotype was counted many times. The genes are TRBV7-9 and TRBJ1-1, with D uncertain. Germline CDR1 is SEHNR and CDR2 is FQNEAQ (reference sequence). V was cut by 7 bases and J by 4 bases, with 13 bases left in between. CDR3 length equals 13 residues. CDR3: CASTGTQLTEAFF. The CDR3 coding sequence is TGTGCCAGCACCGGAACCCAGCTCACTGAAGCTTTCTTT.

The chain combines TRBV6-4 with TRBJ2-2, with D possibly TRBD2 on 6 matching bases. V shed 6 bases and J shed 3 bases, with 11 bases lying between them. The CDR3 length is 14 residues. Germline lookup yields CDR1 MRHNA and CDR2 SNTAGT. CDR3 bases: TGTGCCAGCAGAAGGGTAGCGGACACCGGGGAGCTGTTTTTT. Its translation is CASRRVADTGELFF.

The chain couples TRBV5-1 to TRBJ2-7, with TRBD2 as a possible D gene (5 bases). The V gene's germline CDR1 is SGHRS and CDR2 YFSETQ. The CDR3 length is 14 residues. V was pared by 5 bases and J by 3 bases, with 15 bases between. Here the CDR3 reads CASSGPPRVYEQYF. CDR3 DNA: TGCGCCAGCAGTGGGCCGCCGAGGGTCTACGAGCAGTACTTC.

This clonotype was recorded at least ten times. The chain recombines TRBV29-1 with TRBJ1-4; no clear D gene. V was cut by 6 bases and J by 5 bases, with 16 bases left in between. The length of the CDR3 is 14 residues. Germline V gene data show CDR1 as SQVTM and CDR2 as ANQGSEA. CDR3 protein: CSVGPRGGNEKLFF. In DNA, the CDR3 is TGCAGCGTCGGGCCACGGGGTGGGAATGAAAAACTGTTTTTT.

V usage is TRBV5-6 and J usage is TRBJ2-1; D remains unclear. V gave up 4 bases and J gave up 0 bases, with 11 bases separating them. Germline CDR1 and CDR2: SGHDT and YYEEEE. The CDR3 length is 15 residues. CDR3 nucleotides: TGTGCCAGCAGCCCGTGGGGTAGCTCCTACAATGAGCAGTTCTTC. It codes for CASSPWGSSYNEQFF.

This clonotype was observed at least ten times. The genes are TRBV6-6 and TRBJ1-6; no firm D call. Per the germline V gene, CDR1 is MNHNY and CDR2 is SVGAGI (reference sequence). This CDR3 is built from 12 residues. Trimming shortened V by 6 bases and J by 6 bases, and 6 bases separated the two germline ends. The CDR3 spells CASRNSNSPLHF. The CDR3 bases are TGTGCCAGCAGAAACTCTAATTCACCCCTCCACTTT.

In its sample, this clonotype was seen a few times. The rearrangement uses TRBV6-5 and TRBJ1-1, with D possibly matching TRBD1 (5 bases). The CDR3 runs to 17 residues. Germline V gene lookup returns CDR1 MNHEY and CDR2 SVGAGI. Trimming took off 1 base at V and 3 bases at J, with 18 bases between the two ends. The CDR3 sequence: CASSYYKSGTEYTEAFF. The CDR3 nucleotides read TGTGCCAGCAGTTACTATAAATCCGGGACGGAGTACACTGAAGCTTTCTTT.

The chain couples TRBV7-8 to TRBJ2-3; the match to TRBD2 covers 15 bases. The CDR3 extends over 16 amino acids. CDR1 is SGHVS and CDR2 is FQNEAQ in the germline V gene. Losses at the gene ends were 5 bases for V and 6 bases for J; bases not matched to a gene: 6. This chain's CDR3 is CASSPRTSGGVDTQYF. CDR3 nucleotide sequence: TGTGCCAGCAGCCCGCGGACTAGCGGGGGGGTGGATACGCAGTATTTT.

At least ten counts were recorded for this clonotype. V usage is TRBV29-1 and J usage is TRBJ2-7; D is unclear. The CDR3 is 12 amino acids. The germline V gene encodes CDR1 SQVTM and CDR2 ANQGSEA. Trimming pared 3 bases from V and 4 bases from J, leaving 10 bases between. CDR3 sequence reads: CSVDASGYEQYF. In DNA, the CDR3 is TGCAGCGTTGATGCCTCTGGATACGAGCAGTACTTC.

The chain recombines TRBV20-1 with TRBJ1-5; the D gene is possibly TRBD1 (6 bases). The length of the CDR3 is 13 residues. CDR1 is DFQATT, CDR2 SNEGSKA, per germline (reference sequence). Between the trimmed V and J ends, which lost 2 bases and 6 bases, there was a span of 11 bases. CDR3 coding DNA: TGCAGTGCTAGAACGGGGGCCGGTCAGCCCCAGCATTTT. Encoded protein: CSARTGAGQPQHF.

This clonotype was counted ten times or more. J is TRBJ2-3 and V is TRBV28, with TRBD2 identical over 7 bases. The V segment lost 8 bases and the J segment 1 base; nucleotides outside the gene matches: 12. Germline CDR1 is MDHEN and CDR2 is SYDVKM. CDR3 length equals 16 residues. The chain's CDR3 is CASRDSWEGRTDTQYF. Here the CDR3 DNA reads TGTGCCAGCCGGGACTCATGGGAGGGGCGCACAGATACGCAGTATTTT. Complete variable domain (other parts from reference TRBV28 and TRBJ2-3): DVKVTQSSRYLVKRTGEKVFLECVQDMDHENMFWYRQDPGLGLRLIYFSYDVKMKEKGDIPEGYSVSREKKERFSLILESASTNQTSMYLCASRDSWEGRTDTQYFGPGTRLTVL.

The chain links TRBV5-1 to TRBJ2-1; the D is unclear. V was cut by 5 bases and J by 6 bases, with 21 bases left in between. The CDR3 totals 16 residues. Germline CDR1 and CDR2: SGHRS and YFSETQ. The CDR3 reads CASSARPEYSVNEQFF. The CDR3 coding sequence is TGCGCCAGCAGTGCTAGACCCGAGTACTCGGTCAATGAGCAGTTCTTC.

This clonotype was observed a handful of times. V is TRBV7-9 and J is TRBJ1-4; D remains ambiguous. In germline, CDR1 is SEHNR, CDR2 FQNEAQ (reference sequence). V was pared by 8 bases and J by 4 bases, with 11 bases between. CDR3 size: 13 residues. The CDR3 region has the DNA TGTGCCAGCGACGACACGGATAATGAAAAACTGTTTTTT. Translation gives CASDDTDNEKLFF. The full variable domain, rest sourced from reference TRBV7-9 and TRBJ1-4, is DTGVSQNPRHKITKRGQNVTFRCDPISEHNRLYWYRQTLGQGPEFLTYFQNEAQLEKSRLLSDRFSAERPKGSFSTLEIQRTEQGDSAMYLCASDDTDNEKLFFGSGTQLSVL.

This clonotype was counted at least ten times. The V gene is TRBV6-1, the J gene TRBJ1-6; D is unresolved. Trimming took off 7 bases at V and 4 bases at J, with 8 bases between the two ends. CDR3 length equals 13 residues. CDR1 MNHNS and CDR2 SASEGT come from the germline V gene. The CDR3 loop is CASTTAYNSPLHF. CDR3 bases: TGTGCCAGCACCACAGCTTATAATTCACCCCTCCACTTT.

The chain employs TRBV6-1 and TRBJ1-5; possible D gene TRBD1, 5 bases. The CDR3 runs 15 residues. Germline lookup yields CDR1 MNHNS and CDR2 SASEGT. V shed 6 bases and J shed 7 bases, with 19 bases lying between them. This CDR3 is CASRGGGGLWQPQHF. As DNA, the CDR3 is TGTGCCAGCAGGGGGGGAGGTGGGTTGTGGCAGCCCCAGCATTTT.